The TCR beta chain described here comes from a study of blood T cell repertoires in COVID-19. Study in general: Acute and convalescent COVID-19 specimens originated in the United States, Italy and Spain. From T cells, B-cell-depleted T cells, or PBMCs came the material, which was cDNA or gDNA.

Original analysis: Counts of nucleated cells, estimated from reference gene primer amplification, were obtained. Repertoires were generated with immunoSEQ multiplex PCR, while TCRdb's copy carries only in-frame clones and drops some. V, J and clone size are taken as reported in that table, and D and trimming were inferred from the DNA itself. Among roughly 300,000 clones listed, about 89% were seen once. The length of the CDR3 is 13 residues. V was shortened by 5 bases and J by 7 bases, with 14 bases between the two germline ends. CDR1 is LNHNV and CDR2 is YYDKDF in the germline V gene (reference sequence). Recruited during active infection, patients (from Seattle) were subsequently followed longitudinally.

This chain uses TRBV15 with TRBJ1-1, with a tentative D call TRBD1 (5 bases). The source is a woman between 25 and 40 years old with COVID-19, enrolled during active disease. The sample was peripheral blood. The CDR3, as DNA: TGTGCCACCAGCCCCAGGCGGCAGGGTGAAGCTTTCTTT. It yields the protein CATSPRRQGEAFF.